The 9 T cell receptor beta chains below all came from one sample that was sequenced in a study of shared clonotypes between healthy human individuals. The repertoire was sequenced with immunoSEQ multiplex PCR; TCRdb's copy has only in-frame clones and lacks some. The sample consists of a few hundred thousand clones, about 65% of them appearing once. The sample consisted of memory CD4+ T cells sorted from blood. Subset reported: CD45RA-negative fraction. The receptors were sampled from a man younger than 45 in good health.

A few counts support this clone. This rearrangement joins TRBV6-6 to TRBJ1-2; 7 nucleotides match TRBD1. The V segment lost 1 base and the J segment 8 bases; nucleotides outside the gene matches: 7. This CDR3 comprises 14 residues. Per germline, CDR1 MNHNY and CDR2 SVGAGI (reference sequence). CDR3 coding DNA: TGTGCCAGCAGTTACTGGCAGGGGGAGGGCGGCTACACCTTC. Protein sequence: CASSYWQGEGGYTF.

The chain joins TRBV19 to TRBJ2-1; 11 nucleotides line up with TRBD2. The V gene end was trimmed by 5 bases and the J gene end by 3 bases; junction bases not matched to a gene: 6. The CDR3 contains 16 residues. Germline CDR1 LNHDA, CDR2 SQIVND (reference sequence). The DNA for the CDR3 is TGTGCCAGTAGTTCACGACTAGCGGGGATCTACAATGAGCAGTTCTTC. It encodes CASSSRLAGIYNEQFF.

This chain uses TRBV19 with TRBJ2-3; 10 positions match TRBD2. This CDR3 is 12 amino acids long. Germline V CDR1 and CDR2: LNHDA, SQIVND (reference sequence). J lost 14 bases, V lost 3 bases, and 5 bases had no gene match. The CDR3 coding sequence is TGTGCCAGTAGTATCCTAGCGGGAGTCAGGTATTTT. This gives the protein CASSILAGVRYF.

The chain combines TRBV27 with TRBJ2-7; D is ambiguous. In germline, CDR1 is MNHEY, CDR2 SMNVEV (reference sequence). The CDR3 consists of 11 residues. Trimming left V 4 bases short and J 4 bases short, with 5 bases between. The CDR3 sequence is CASSYDYEQYF. The CDR3 DNA reads as TGTGCCAGCAGTTATGATTACGAGCAGTACTTC.

The V and J genes are TRBV14 and TRBJ2-7; possible D gene TRBD2, 6 bases. The CDR3 totals 14 residues. Germline CDR1 reads SGHDN; CDR2 reads FVKESK. V lost 4 bases and J 1 base, leaving 11 bases between the germline ends. As DNA, the CDR3 is TGTGCCAGCAGCCGAGGCGGGGAATCCTACGAGCAGTACTTC. Translated, it gives CASSRGGESYEQYF.

The V gene is TRBV6-6, the J gene TRBJ2-5; 11 bases map to TRBD1. Germline CDR1 MNHNY, CDR2 SVGAGI (reference sequence). This CDR3 is built from 16 residues. J was trimmed by 5 bases and V by 1 base; bases with no gene match: 6. CDR3 region: CASSYYGQGAMETQYF. The CDR3 DNA follows: TGTGCCAGCAGTTACTATGGACAGGGGGCGATGGAGACCCAGTACTTC.

The J gene is TRBJ1-3, the V gene TRBV4-1; D uncertain. The ends were cut back, 4 bases at V and 7 bases at J, with 17 bases in the middle. Germline V CDR1 and CDR2: MGHRA, YSYEKL. The CDR3 spans 15 residues. DNA of the CDR3: TGCGCCAGCAGCCGCTTACCCCAAAGTACGAACACCATATATTTT. Translation gives CASSRLPQSTNTIYF.

The J gene is TRBJ2-3, the V gene TRBV5-1; a possible D gene is TRBD2 (5 bases). Looked up from germline, CDR1 is SGHRS and CDR2 is YFSETQ. The germline V and J ends were trimmed by 4 bases and 5 bases, with 14 bases remaining between them. This CDR3 spans 14 amino acids. Here the CDR3 reads CASSPSRREDTQYF. As DNA, the CDR3 is TGCGCCAGCAGCCCTAGCAGACGTGAAGATACGCAGTATTTT.

The genes are TRBV5-1 and TRBJ2-1, with 10 bases matching TRBD1. CDR1 and CDR2 (germline): SGHRS, YFSETQ. With V trimmed by 4 bases and J by 8 bases, 6 bases remained unmatched. The CDR3 has 14 amino acids. The DNA for the CDR3 is TGCGCCAGCAGCGGACAGGGGGTTTCAGATGAGCAGTTCTTC. This codes for CASSGQGVSDEQFF.